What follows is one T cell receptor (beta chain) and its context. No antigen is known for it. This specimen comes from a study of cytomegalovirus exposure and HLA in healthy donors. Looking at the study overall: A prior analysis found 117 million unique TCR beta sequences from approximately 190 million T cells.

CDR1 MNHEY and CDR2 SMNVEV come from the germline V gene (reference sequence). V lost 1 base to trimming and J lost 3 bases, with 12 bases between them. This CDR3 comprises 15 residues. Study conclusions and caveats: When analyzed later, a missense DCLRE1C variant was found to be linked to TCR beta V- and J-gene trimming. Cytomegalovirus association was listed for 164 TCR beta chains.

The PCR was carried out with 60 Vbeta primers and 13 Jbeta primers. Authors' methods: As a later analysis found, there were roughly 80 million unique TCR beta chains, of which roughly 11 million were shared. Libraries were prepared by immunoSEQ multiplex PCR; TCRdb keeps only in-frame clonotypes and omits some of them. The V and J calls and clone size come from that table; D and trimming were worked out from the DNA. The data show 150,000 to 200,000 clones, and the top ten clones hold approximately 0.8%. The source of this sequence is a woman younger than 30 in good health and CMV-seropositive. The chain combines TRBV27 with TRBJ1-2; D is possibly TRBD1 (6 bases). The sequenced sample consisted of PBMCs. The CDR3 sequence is CASSLLGGLDYGYTF. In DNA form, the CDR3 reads TGTGCCAGCAGTTTATTGGGGGGGCTCGACTATGGCTACACCTTC.